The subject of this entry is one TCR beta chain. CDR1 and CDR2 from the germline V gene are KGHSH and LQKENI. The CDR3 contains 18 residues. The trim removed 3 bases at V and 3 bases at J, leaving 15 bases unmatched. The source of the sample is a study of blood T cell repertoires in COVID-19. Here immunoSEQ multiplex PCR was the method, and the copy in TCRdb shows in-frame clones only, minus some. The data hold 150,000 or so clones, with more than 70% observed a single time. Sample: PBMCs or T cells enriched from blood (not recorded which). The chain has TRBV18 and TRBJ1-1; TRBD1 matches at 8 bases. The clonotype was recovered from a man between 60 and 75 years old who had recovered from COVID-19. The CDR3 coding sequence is TGTGCCAGCTCACCGCTTAGACAGGGGCGGGGATCGGACACTGAAGCTTTCTTT. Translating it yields CASSPLRQGRGSDTEAFF.